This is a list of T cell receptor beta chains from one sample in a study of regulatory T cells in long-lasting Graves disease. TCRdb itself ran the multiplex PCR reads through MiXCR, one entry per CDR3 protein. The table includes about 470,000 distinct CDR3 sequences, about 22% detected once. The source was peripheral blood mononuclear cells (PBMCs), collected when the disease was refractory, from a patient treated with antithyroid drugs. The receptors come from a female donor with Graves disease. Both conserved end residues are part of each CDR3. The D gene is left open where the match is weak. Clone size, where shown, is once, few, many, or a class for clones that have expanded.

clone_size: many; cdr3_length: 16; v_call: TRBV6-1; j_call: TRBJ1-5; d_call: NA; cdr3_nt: TGTGCCAGCAGCCGTTTAGCCGGCAGGACCAATCAGCCCCAGCATTTT; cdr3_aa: CASSRLAGRTNQPQHF
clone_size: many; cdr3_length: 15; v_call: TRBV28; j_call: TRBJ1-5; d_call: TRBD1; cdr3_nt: TGTGCCAGCAGGGGAACAGGGGGCTTGGGTCAGCCCCAGCATTTT; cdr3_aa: CASRGTGGLGQPQHF
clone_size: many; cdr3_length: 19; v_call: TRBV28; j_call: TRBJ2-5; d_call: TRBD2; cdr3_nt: TGTGCCAGCAGTTTAGGGAGGGAGAAAGGACTAGCGGGAGTTGAGACCCAGTACTTC; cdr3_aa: CASSLGREKGLAGVETQYF
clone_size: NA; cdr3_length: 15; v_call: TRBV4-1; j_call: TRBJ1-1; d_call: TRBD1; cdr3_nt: TGCGCCAGCAGCCAGTCGACAGGGGGCTACACTGAAGCTTTCTTT; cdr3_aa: CASSQSTGGYTEAFF
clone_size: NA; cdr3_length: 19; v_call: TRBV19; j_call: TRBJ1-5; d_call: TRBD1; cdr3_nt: TGTGCCAGTAGTATAGGAGGACAGGGGATGGGTCGCGACAATCAGCCCCAGCATTTT; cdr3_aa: CASSIGGQGMGRDNQPQHF
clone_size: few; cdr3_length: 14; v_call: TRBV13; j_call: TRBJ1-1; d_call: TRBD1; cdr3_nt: TGTGCCAGCAGCGCCGGGGACAGGAACACTGAAGCTTTCTTT; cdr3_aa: CASSAGDRNTEAFF
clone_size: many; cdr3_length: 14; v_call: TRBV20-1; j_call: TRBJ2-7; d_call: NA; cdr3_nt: TGCAGTGCTAGAGATTACAGGACATTGGACGAGCAGTACTTC; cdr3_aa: CSARDYRTLDEQYF
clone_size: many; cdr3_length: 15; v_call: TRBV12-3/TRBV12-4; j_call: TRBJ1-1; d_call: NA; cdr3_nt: TGTGCCAGCAGTTTAGCGACCAACATGAACACTGAAGCTTTCTTT; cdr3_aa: CASSLATNMNTEAFF
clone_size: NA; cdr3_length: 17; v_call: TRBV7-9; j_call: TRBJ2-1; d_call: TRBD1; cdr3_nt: TGTGCCAGCAGCTCGACCCGGGACAGGGACCACTACAATGAGCAGTTCTTC; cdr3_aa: CASSSTRDRDHYNEQFF
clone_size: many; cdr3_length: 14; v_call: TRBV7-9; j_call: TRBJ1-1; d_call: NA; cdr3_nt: TGTGCCAGCAGCTTAGTCTGGGCTAACACTGAAGCTTTCTTT; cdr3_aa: CASSLVWANTEAFF
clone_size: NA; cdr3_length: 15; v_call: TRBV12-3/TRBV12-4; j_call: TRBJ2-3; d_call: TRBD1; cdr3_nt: TGTGCCAGCAGTTTTGGGACAGGGGCGGGAGATACGCAGTATTTT; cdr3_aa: CASSFGTGAGDTQYF
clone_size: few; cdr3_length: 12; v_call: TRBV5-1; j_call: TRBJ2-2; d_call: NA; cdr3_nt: TGCGCCAGCAGCCCCGCCTCCAGGGAGCTGTTTTTT; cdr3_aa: CASSPASRELFF
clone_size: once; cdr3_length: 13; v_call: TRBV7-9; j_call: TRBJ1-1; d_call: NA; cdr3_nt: TGTGCCAGCAGCTCCGCAGGCGACACTGGAGCTTTCTTT; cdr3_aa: CASSSAGDTGAFF
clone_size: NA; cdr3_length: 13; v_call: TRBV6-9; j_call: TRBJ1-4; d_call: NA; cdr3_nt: TGTGCCAGCAGTTTTCGTTCTAATGAAAAACTGTTTTTT; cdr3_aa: CASSFRSNEKLFF
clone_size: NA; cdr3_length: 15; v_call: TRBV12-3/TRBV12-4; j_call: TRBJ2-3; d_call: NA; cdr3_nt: TGTGCCAGCAGTTTAGCGCTAGGGGGTTCAGATACGCAGTATTTT; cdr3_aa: CASSLALGGSDTQYF
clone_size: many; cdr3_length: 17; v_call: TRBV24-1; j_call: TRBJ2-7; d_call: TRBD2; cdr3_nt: TGTGCCACCAGTGACCTAAGGACTAGCGGGGATACCTACGAGCAGTACTTC; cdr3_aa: CATSDLRTSGDTYEQYF
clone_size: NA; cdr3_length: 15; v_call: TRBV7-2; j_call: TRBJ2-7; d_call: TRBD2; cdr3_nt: TGTGCCAGCAGTCCTGGGGGAGGGGTCCATGGCGAGCAGTACTTC; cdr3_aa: CASSPGGGVHGEQYF
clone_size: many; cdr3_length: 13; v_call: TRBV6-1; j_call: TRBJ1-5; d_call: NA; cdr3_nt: TGTGCCAGCATCCTTACCGGGGGTCAGCCCCAGCATTTT; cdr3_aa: CASILTGGQPQHF
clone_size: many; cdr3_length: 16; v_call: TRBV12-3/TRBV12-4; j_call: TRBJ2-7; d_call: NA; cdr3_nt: TGTGCCAGCAGCCCCACCTTGGGTGTCAGCTCCTACGAGCAGTACTTC; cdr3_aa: CASSPTLGVSSYEQYF
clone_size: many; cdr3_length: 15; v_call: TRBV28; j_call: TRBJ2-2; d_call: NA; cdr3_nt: TGTGCCAGCAGCATTATTGTCGGACACACCGGGGAGCTGTTTTTT; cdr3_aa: CASSIIVGHTGELFF
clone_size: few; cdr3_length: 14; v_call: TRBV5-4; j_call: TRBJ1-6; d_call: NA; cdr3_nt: TGTGCCAGCAGCTTGGACGCAGGGAACTCACCCCTCCACTTT; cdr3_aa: CASSLDAGNSPLHF
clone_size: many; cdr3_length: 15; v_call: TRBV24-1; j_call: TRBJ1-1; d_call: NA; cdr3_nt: TGTGCCACCAGTGATTCCTCAGTCGGAAACACTGAAGCTTTCTTT; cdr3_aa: CATSDSSVGNTEAFF
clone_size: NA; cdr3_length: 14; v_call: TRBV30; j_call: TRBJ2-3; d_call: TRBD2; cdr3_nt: TGTGCCGGGGGACTAGCGGGAGGCACAGATACGCAGTATTTT; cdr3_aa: CAGGLAGGTDTQYF
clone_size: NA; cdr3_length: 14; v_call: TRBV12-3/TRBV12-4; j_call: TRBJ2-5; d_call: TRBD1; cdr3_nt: TGTGCCAGCAGCCCGACAGGGTGGCGGGAGACCCAGTACTTC; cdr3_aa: CASSPTGWRETQYF
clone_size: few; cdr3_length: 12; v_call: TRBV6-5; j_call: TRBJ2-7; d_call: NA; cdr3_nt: TGTGCCAGCAGTTATCTCGGCCACGAGCAGTACTTC; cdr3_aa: CASSYLGHEQYF
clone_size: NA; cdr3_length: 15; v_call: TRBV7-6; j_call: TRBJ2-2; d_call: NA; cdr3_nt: TGTGCCAGCAGCTTCTTGGTGGGCGACACCGGGGAGCTGTTTTTT; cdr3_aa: CASSFLVGDTGELFF
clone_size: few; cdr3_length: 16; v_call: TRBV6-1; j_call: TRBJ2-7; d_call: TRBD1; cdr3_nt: TGTGCCAGCAGTGACGGGGGGACAGGGGGCGCGTACGAGCAGTACTTC; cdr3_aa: CASSDGGTGGAYEQYF
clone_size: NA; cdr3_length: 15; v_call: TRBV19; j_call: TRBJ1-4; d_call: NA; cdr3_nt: TGTGCCAGTAGCCCCTTCCGAGGAACTAATGAAAAACTGTTTTTT; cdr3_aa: CASSPFRGTNEKLFF
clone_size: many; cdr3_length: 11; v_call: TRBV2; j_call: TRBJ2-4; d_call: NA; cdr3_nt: TGTGCCAGCAGGAGGGTGGACATTCAGTACTTC; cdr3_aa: CASRRVDIQYF
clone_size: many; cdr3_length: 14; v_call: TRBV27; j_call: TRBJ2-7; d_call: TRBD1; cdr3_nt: TGTGCCAGCAGTTTAGACAGGGGCGGATACGAGCAGTACTTC; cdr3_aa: CASSLDRGGYEQYF
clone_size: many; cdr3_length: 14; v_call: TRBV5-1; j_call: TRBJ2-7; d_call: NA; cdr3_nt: TGCGCCAGCAGCTTGGCCAGCGGACTGCCCGAGCAGTACTTC; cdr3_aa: CASSLASGLPEQYF
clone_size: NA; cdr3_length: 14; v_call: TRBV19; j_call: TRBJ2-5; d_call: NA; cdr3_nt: TGTGCCAGTGGGGGTGGAGTCGCCGCGAAGACCCAGTACTTC; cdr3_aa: CASGGGVAAKTQYF
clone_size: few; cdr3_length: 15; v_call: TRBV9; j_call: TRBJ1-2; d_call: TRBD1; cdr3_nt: TGTGCCAGCAGCGACTCCGGGACAGGGGGCTATGGCTACACCTTC; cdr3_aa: CASSDSGTGGYGYTF
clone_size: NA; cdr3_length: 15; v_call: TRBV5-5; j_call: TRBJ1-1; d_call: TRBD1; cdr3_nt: TGTGCCAGCAGCTTGCGGACAGGGGCAAACACTGAAGCTTTCTTT; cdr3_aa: CASSLRTGANTEAFF
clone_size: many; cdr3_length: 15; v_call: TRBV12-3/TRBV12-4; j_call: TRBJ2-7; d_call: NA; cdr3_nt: TGTGCCAGCAGTTTAGCGCCGGCCATAGCCGGGGAGCAGTACTTC; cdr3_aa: CASSLAPAIAGEQYF
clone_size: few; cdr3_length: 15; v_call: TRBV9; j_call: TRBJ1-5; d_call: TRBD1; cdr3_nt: TGTGCCAGCAGCGTAGGGGACAGTTTAGGTCAGCCCCAGCATTTT; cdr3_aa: CASSVGDSLGQPQHF
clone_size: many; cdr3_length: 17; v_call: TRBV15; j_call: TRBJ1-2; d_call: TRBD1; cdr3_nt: TGTGCCACCAGCAGAGATGGTGCCCTAACAGGGGGCTATGGCTACACCTTC; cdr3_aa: CATSRDGALTGGYGYTF
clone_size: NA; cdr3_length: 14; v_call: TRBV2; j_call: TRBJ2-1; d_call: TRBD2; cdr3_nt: TGTGCCAGCAGTGCAGGAGCTAGCGGGGGGCCGCGCTTCTTC; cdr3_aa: CASSAGASGGPRFF
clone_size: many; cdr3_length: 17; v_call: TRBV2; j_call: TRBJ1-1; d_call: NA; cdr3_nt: TGTGCCAGCAGTGAAGTTCGGGGGGGCGGGCTGAACACTGAAGCTTTCTTT; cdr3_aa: CASSEVRGGGLNTEAFF
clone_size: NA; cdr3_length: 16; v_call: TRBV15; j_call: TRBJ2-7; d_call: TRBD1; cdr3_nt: TGTGCCACCAGCAAGTATGTGGGACAGAGCTCCTACGAGCAGTACTTC; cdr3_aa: CATSKYVGQSSYEQYF
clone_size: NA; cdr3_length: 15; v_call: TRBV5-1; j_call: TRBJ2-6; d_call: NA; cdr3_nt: TGCGCCAGCAGCTCCGACTACTCTGGGGCCAACGTCCTGACTTTC; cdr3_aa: CASSSDYSGANVLTF
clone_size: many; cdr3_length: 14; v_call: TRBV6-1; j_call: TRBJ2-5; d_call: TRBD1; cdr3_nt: TGTGCCAGCACCCCAAGGACAGGTCGAGAGACCCAGTACTTC; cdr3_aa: CASTPRTGRETQYF
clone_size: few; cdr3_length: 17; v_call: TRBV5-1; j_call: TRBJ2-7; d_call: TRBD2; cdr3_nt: TGCGCCAGCAGCCCCTTGGGACTAGCGGGAGTTCGGAACGAGCAGTACTTC; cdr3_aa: CASSPLGLAGVRNEQYF
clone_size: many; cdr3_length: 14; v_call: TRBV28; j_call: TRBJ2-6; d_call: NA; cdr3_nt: TGTGCCAGCAGTTTAAAATCTGGGGCCAACGTCCTGACTTTC; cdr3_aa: CASSLKSGANVLTF
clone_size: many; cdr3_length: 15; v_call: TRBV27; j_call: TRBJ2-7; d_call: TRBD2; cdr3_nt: TGTGCCAGCAGTTCACTAGCGGGGGGCCTCTACGAGCAGTACTTC; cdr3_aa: CASSSLAGGLYEQYF
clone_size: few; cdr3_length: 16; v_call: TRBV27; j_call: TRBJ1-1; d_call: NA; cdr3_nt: TGTGCCAGCAGTTTCTCTCCCCGAACACCTTCCTCCGAGGCTTTCTTT; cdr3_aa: CASSFSPRTPSSEAFF
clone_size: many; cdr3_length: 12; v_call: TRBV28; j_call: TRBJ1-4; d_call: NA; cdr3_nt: TGTGCCAGCAGTCTTCAGTGGGAAAAACTGTTTTTT; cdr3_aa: CASSLQWEKLFF
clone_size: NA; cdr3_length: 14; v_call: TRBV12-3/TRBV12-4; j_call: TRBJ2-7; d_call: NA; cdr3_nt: TGTGCCAGCAGTCCTGTGACAGGTTATTACGAGCAGTACTTC; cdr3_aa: CASSPVTGYYEQYF
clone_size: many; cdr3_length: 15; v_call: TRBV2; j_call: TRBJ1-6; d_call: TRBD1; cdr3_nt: TGTGCCAGCAGTCCGGACAGGCTTTATAATTCACCCCTCCACTTT; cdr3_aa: CASSPDRLYNSPLHF
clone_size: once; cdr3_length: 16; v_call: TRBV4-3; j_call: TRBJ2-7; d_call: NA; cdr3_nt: TGCGCCAGCAGCCAAGATGCAGGGACCAGCTCCTACGAGCAGTACTTC; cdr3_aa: CASSQDAGTSSYEQYF
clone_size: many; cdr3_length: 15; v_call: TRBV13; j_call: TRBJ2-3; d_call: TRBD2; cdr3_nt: TGTGCCAGCAGCTCTCTAGCGGAAGTGGGAGATACGCAGTATTTT; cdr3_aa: CASSSLAEVGDTQYF
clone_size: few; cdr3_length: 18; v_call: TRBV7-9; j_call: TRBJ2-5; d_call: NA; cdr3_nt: TGTGCCAGCAGCTTATCGGTCGCGGGACCTACCTTCCAAGAGACCCAGTACTTC; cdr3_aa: CASSLSVAGPTFQETQYF
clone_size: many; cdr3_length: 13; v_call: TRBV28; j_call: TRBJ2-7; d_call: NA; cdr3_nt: TGTGCCAGCAGTTTGAGCTCCTGGTACGAGCAGTACTTC; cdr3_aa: CASSLSSWYEQYF
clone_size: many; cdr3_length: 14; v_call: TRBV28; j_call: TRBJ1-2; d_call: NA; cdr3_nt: TGTGCCAGCAGTGAGGGACACCGCGGTTATGGCTACACCTTC; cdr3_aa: CASSEGHRGYGYTF
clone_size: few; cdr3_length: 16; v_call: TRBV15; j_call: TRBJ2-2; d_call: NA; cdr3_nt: TGTGCCACCAGCAGAGATGACAGGTTTAGCGCCGGGGAGCTGTTTTTT; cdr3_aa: CATSRDDRFSAGELFF
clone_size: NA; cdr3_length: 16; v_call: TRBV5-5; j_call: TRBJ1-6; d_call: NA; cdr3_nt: TGTGCCAGCAGCTTGGGGACACTGGGGGTGGGTTCACCCCTCCACTTT; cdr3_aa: CASSLGTLGVGSPLHF
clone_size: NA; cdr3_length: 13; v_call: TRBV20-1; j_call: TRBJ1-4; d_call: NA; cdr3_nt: TGCAGTGCTAGGGGGGTAAATAATGAAAAACTGTTTTTT; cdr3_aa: CSARGVNNEKLFF
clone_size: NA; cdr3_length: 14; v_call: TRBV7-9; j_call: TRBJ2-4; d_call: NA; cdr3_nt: TGTGCCAGCAGCTTAGCGTTTGGGGGGAGCATTCAGTACTTC; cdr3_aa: CASSLAFGGSIQYF